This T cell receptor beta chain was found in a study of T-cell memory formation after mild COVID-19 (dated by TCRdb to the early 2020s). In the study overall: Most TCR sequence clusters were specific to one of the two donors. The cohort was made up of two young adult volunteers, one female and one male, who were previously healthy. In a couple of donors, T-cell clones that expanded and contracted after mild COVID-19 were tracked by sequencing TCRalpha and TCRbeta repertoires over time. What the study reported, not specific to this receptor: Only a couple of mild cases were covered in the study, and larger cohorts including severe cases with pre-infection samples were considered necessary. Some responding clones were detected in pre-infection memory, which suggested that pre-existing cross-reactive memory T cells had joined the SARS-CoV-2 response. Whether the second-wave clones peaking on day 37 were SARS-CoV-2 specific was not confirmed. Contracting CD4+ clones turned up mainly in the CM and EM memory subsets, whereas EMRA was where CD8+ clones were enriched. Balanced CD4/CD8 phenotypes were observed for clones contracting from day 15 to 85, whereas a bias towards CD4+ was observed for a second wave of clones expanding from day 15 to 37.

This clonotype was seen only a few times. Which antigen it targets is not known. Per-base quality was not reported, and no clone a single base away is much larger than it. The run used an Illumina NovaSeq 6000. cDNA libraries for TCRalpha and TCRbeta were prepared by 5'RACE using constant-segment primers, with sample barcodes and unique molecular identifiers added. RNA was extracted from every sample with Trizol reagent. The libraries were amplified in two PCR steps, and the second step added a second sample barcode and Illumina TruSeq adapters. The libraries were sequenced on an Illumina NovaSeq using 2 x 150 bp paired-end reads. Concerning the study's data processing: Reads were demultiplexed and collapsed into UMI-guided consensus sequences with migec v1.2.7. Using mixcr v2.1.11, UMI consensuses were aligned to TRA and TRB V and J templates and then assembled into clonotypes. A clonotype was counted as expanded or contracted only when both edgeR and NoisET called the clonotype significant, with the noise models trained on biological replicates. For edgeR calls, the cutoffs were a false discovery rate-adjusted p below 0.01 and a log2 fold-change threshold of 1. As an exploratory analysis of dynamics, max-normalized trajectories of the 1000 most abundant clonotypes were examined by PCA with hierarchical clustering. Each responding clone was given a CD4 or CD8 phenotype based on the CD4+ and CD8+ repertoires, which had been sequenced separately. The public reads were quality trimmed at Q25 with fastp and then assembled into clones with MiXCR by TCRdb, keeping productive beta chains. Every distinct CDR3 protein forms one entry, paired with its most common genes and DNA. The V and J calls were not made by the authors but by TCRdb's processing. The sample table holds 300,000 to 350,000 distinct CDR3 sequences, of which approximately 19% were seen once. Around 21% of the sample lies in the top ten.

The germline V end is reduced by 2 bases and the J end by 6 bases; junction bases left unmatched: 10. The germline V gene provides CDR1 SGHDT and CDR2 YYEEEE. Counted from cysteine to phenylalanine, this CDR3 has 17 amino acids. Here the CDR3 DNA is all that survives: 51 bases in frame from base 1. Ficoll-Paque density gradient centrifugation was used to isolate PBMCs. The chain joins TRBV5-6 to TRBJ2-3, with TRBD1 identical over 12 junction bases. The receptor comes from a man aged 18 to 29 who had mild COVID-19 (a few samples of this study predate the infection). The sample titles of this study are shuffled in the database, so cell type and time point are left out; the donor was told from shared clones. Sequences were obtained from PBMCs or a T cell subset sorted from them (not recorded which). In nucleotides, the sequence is TGTGCCAGCAGCTTTAGGTGGGGACAGGGGGCCGAGGATACGCAGTATTTT. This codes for CASSFRWGQGAEDTQYF. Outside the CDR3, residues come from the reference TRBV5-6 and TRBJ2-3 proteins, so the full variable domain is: DAGVTQSPTHLIKTRGQQVTLRCSPKSGHDTVSWYQQALGQGPQFIFQYYEEEERQRGNFPDRFSGHQFPNYSSELNVNALLLGDSALYLCASSFRWGQGAEDTQYFGPGTRLTVL.